Presented here are 8 T cell receptor beta chains from one specimen sequenced in a study of cytomegalovirus exposure and HLA in healthy donors. The study ran its PCR with 60 Vbeta and 13 Jbeta primers. Produced via immunoSEQ multiplex PCR; TCRdb's table is partial and in-frame only. The table shows about 110,000 clones, with around 73% occurring only once. Sequencing used PBMCs. The source is a young man in good health and CMV-seronegative.

This chain uses TRBV25-1 with TRBJ2-7; D is perhaps TRBD1 (5 bases). Germline lookup yields CDR1 MGHDK and CDR2 SYGVNS. With 6 bases removed from V and 0 bases from J, the gap between germline ends came to 6 bases. This CDR3 spans 12 amino acids. The CDR3 DNA reads TGTGCCAGCAGAGGGGCCTCCTACGAGCAGTACTTC. This sequence encodes CASRGASYEQYF.

The CDR3 bases are TGCGCCAGCAGCCAAGAAACAAACGGGGTCCACGAGCAGTACTTC. This sequence encodes CASSQETNGVHEQYF. The J gene is TRBJ2-7, the V gene TRBV4-1, with D maybe TRBD2 (5 bases). The CDR3 sequence is 15 residues long. V lost 0 bases to trimming and J lost 5 bases, with 14 bases between them. Germline loops: CDR1 MGHRA, CDR2 YSYEKL.

This clone has a single count. CDR3 DNA sequence: TGCGCCAGCAGCGTCGGGACTAGCGTCTACAATGAGCAGTTCTTC. This translates into CASSVGTSVYNEQFF. J is TRBJ2-1 and V is TRBV5-1; 10 bases line up with TRBD2. The germline V gene encodes CDR1 SGHRS and CDR2 YFSETQ. This CDR3 spans 15 amino acids. Trimming at V came to 4 bases and at J to 3 bases, leaving 4 bases not matched to a gene.

The chain combines TRBV30 with TRBJ2-3, with D possibly TRBD1 on 5 matching bases. Trimming left V 2 bases short and J 4 bases short, with 13 bases between. Germline CDR1 is GTSNPN and CDR2 is SVGIG (reference sequence). The CDR3 contains 14 residues. The DNA of the CDR3 is TGTGCCTGGAGTTCAGTATTAGGGGCAGATACGCAGTATTTT. Amino acid sequence: CAWSSVLGADTQYF.

This clone was seen only once. V gene TRBV27 combines with J gene TRBJ2-3, with D uncertain. The germline CDR1 and CDR2 sequences are MNHEY and SMNVEV (reference sequence). The V end was cut by 6 bases, the J end by 4 bases, with 14 bases between. The CDR3 is 14 amino acids. The CDR3 bases are TGTGCCAGCAGCCATCAGCGCCCGGCAGATACGCAGTATTTT. It is translated as CASSHQRPADTQYF.

The genes are TRBV5-1 and TRBJ2-7, with a weak D call TRBD2 (6 bases). CDR1 SGHRS and CDR2 YFSETQ come from the germline V gene. V gave up 0 bases and J gave up 2 bases, with 21 bases separating them. This CDR3 contains 18 residues. CDR3: CASSLELGGWREAYEQYF. CDR3 DNA sequence: TGCGCCAGCAGCTTGGAGCTGGGAGGATGGAGGGAGGCCTACGAGCAGTACTTC.

J is TRBJ1-2 and V is TRBV2; 9 bases are shared with TRBD1. With 6 bases clipped from V and 7 bases from J, the junction kept 18 bases outside the gene matches. Germline V gene data show CDR1 as SNHLY and CDR2 as FYNNEI. The CDR3 is made up of 17 amino acids. The CDR3 region has the DNA TGTGCCAGCAGCGACAGAATGGGCCTGGGACAGGGTGGTGGCTACACCTTC. Translation: CASSDRMGLGQGGGYTF.

As for this clone: Without the conserved terminal phenylalanine or tryptophan, this CDR3 likely stems from a read error. V is TRBV2 and J is TRBJ1-6, with D perhaps TRBD1 (5 bases). Deletions cut 3 bases from V and 9 bases from J, with 12 bases between. This CDR3 has 14 residues. Per germline, CDR1 SNHLY and CDR2 FYNNEI. The CDR3 DNA is TGTGCCAGCAGTGAGCAGGGAAGTTTTTCACCCCTCCACCTT. Amino acid sequence: CASSEQGSFSPLHL.